This TCR beta chain derives from a study of shared clonotypes between healthy human individuals. Each subset's genomic DNA was shared equally among a number of immunoSEQ plates. Using immunoSEQ multiplex PCR, the repertoire was profiled, and TCRdb retains in-frame clones only, with some absent. The table has 2 million to 3 million clones, around 94% seen once; the top ten hold more than 0.12%. Concerning this clone itself: Its matching antigen is unknown.

Germline V lookup: CDR1 LNHDA, CDR2 SQIVND (reference sequence). Trimming left V 4 bases short and J 5 bases short, with 14 bases between. The CDR3 consists of 14 residues. Study-wide points: Naive subsets generally had larger estimated richness than memory subsets. Sampling was confined to blood; repertoires within tissues likely differ.

The V gene is TRBV19, the J gene TRBJ2-5, with a weak D call TRBD2 (5 bases). The clonotype was recovered from a man younger than 35 in good health. The sequencing input was naive CD4+ T cells sorted from blood. Subset defined: CD45RA+ positively selected. CDR3 amino acids: CASSTGLTAETQYF. The DNA for the CDR3 is TGTGCCAGTAGTACTGGACTCACAGCGGAGACCCAGTACTTC.